The clone carrying this T cell receptor (beta chain) was found many times. Its target is unknown. This entry comes from a study of T cell repertoires in cytomegalovirus infection. This CDR3 comprises 14 residues. Trimming took 8 bases from V and 1 from J, leaving 12 bases between them. CDR1 and CDR2 (germline): SGHVS, FQNEAQ. Findings of the study overall: HLA-C-restricted CMV-specific TCR beta clonotypes were dominant in the ex vivo response.

TCRdb reprocessed the reads with MiXCR, giving one entry per CDR3 protein. The table lists 500,000 or so distinct CDR3 sequences, 16% of them singletons, with roughly a quarter in the top ten. Sequenced: CD8+ T cells from PBMCs. The J gene is TRBJ2-1, the V gene TRBV7-8, with D possibly TRBD2 on 6 matching bases. The receptor's source is a human donor in good health (CMV status not recorded). Some clones in this sample may be carry-over from other donors' samples. DNA for the CDR3: TGTGCCAGCGTGGGCGGGGCTTCCTACAATGAGCAGTTCTTC. This codes for CASVGGASYNEQFF. Combining the CDR3 with reference TRBV7-8 and TRBJ2-1 gives the whole variable domain GAGVSQSPRYKVAKRGQDVALRCDPISGHVSLFWYQQALGQGPEFLTYFQNEAQLDKSGLPSDRFFAERPEGSVSTLKIQRTQQEDSAVYLCASVGGASYNEQFFGPGTRLTVL.